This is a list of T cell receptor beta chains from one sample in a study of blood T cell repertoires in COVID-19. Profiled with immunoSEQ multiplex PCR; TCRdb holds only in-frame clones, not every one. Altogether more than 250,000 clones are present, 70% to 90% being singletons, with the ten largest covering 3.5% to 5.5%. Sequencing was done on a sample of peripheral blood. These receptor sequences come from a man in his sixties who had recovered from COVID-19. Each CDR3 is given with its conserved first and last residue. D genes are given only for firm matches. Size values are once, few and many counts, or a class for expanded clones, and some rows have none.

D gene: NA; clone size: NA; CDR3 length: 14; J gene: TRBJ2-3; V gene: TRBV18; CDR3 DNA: TGTGCCAGCTCCCCGGGACTCCCTAGGGATACGCAGTATTTT; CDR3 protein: CASSPGLPRDTQYF
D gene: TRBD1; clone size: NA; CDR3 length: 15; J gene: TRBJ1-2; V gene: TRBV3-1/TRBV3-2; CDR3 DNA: TGTGCCAGCAGCCCCCAGGGGGCGGCCCCCTATGGCTACACCTTC; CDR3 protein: CASSPQGAAPYGYTF
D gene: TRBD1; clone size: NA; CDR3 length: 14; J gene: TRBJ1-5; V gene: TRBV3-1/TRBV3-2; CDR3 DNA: TGTGCCAGCAGTTACGGGACAGGGGGACAGCCCCAGCATTTT; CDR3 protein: CASSYGTGGQPQHF
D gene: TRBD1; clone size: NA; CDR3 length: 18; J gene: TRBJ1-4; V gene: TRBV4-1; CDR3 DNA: TGCGCCAGCAGCCCGGAAGGACAGGGTTTCACAACCCGCGAAAAACTGTTTTTT; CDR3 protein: CASSPEGQGFTTREKLFF
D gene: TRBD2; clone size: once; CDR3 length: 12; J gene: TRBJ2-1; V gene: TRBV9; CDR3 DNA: TGTGCCAGCAGCGTAGGGGAGGGTGAGCAGTTCTTC; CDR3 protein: CASSVGEGEQFF
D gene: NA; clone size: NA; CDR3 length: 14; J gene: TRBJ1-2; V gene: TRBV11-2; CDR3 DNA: TGTGCCAGCAGCTTAGACCGGGACACCTATGGCTACACCTTC; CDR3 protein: CASSLDRDTYGYTF
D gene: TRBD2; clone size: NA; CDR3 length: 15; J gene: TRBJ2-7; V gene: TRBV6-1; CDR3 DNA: TGTGCCAGCAGTGAATTAGGACTAGGGGCCTACGAGCAGTACTTC; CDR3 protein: CASSELGLGAYEQYF
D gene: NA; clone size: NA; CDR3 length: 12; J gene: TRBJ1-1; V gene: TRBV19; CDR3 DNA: TGTGCCAGTGGCAGGCGGAACACTGAAGCTTTCTTT; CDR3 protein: CASGRRNTEAFF
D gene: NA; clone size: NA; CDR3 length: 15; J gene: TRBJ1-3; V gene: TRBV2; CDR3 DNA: TGTGCCAGCAGTGAAGGGTACATCGGGGGAAACACCATATATTTT; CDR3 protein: CASSEGYIGGNTIYF
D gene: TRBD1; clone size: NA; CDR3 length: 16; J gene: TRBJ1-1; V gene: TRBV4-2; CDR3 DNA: TGTGCCAGCAGCCGACGATCACAGGGGGTGAGGACTGAAGCTTTCTTT; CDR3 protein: CASSRRSQGVRTEAFF
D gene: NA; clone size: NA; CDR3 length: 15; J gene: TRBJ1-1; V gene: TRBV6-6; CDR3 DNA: TGTGCCAGCAGTTACCCGACTGGGGGGACCGCTGAAGCTTTCTTT; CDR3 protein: CASSYPTGGTAEAFF
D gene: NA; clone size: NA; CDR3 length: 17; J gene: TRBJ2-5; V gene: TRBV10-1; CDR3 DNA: TGCGCCAGCAGTGAGGGTGCTTCGGGGTCCACCCAAGAGACCCAGTACTTC; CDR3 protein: CASSEGASGSTQETQYF
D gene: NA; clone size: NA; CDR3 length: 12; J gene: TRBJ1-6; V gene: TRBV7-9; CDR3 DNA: TGTGCCAGCAGCGGCCCCGGGACACCCCTCCACTTT; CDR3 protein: CASSGPGTPLHF
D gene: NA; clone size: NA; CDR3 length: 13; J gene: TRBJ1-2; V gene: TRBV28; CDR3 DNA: TGTGCCAGCAGTTTGGGGCCTAACTATGGCTACACCTTC; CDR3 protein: CASSLGPNYGYTF
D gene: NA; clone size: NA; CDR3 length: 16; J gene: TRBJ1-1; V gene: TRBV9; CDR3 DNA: TGTGCCAGCAGCGCCTCCGGGACAACAATGAACACTGAAGCTTTCTTT; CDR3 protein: CASSASGTTMNTEAFF
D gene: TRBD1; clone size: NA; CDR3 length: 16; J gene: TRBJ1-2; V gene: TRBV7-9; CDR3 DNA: TGTGCCAGCAGCTCTTCCGGGACAGGGGGCGCGTATGGCTACACCTTC; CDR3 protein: CASSSSGTGGAYGYTF
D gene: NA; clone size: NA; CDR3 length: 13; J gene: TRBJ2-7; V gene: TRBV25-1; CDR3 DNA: TGTGCCAGCAGTGCCAGGGGATCCCTCGAGCAGTACTTC; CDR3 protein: CASSARGSLEQYF
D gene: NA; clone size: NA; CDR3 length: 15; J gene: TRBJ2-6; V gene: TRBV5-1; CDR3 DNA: TGCGCCAGCAGCTTCTCGAGCTCTGGGGCCAACGTCCTGACTTTC; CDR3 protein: CASSFSSSGANVLTF
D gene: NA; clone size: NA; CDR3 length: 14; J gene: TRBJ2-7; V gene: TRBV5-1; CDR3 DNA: TGCGCCAGCAGCTTGACAGCCGAGACCTACGAGCAGTACTTC; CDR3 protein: CASSLTAETYEQYF
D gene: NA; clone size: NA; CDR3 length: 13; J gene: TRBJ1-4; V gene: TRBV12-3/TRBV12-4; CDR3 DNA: TGTGCCAGCAGTTACGGGAGGTGGGAAAAACTGTTTTTT; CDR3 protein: CASSYGRWEKLFF
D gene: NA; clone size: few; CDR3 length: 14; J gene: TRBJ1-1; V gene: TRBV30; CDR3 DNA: TGTGCCTGGAGGAGAGGACTCCTTTCCACTGAAGCTTTCTTT; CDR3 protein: CAWRRGLLSTEAFF
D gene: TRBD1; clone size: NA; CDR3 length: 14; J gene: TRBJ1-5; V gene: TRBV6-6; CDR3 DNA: TGTGCCAGCAACAACAGGGGAGGCAATCAGCCCCAGCATTTT; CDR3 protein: CASNNRGGNQPQHF
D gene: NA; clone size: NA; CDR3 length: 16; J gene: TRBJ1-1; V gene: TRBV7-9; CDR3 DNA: TGTGCCAGCAGCCCTAGAGGACAGATCATGAACACTGAAGCTTTCTTT; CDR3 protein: CASSPRGQIMNTEAFF
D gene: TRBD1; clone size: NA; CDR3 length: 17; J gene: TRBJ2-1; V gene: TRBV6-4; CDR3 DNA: TGTGCCAGCAATGCCCCCCCCAGACCGGGACAGGACAATGAGCAGTTCTTC; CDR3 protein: CASNAPPRPGQDNEQFF
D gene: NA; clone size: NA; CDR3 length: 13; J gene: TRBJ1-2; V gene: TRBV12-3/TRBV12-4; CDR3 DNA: TGTGCCAGCAGTTCTTCAGGGTACTATGGCTACACCTTC; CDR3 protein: CASSSSGYYGYTF
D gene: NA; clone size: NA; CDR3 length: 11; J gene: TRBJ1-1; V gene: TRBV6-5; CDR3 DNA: TGTGCCAGCAGGATGGGCGGGGCGGCTTTCTTT; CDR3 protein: CASRMGGAAFF
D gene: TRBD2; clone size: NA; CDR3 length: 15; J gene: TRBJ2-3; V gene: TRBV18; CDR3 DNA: TGTGCCAGCTCACCTCTGAGCGGGGGCACAGATACGCAGTATTTT; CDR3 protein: CASSPLSGGTDTQYF
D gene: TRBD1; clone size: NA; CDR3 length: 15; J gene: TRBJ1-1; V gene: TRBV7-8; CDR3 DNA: TGTGCCAGCAGCGAATCCGGGACAGGGTACACTGAAGCTTTCTTT; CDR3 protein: CASSESGTGYTEAFF
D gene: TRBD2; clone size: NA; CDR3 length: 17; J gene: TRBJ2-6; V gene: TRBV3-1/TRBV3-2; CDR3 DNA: TGTGCCAGCAGCTCTTCAGTTGGACTAGCGGGGGCCAACGTCCTGACTTTC; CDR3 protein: CASSSSVGLAGANVLTF
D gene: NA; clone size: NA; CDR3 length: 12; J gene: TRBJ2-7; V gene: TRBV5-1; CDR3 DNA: TGCGCCAGCAGCCTACAGGGATACGAGCAGTACTTC; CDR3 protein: CASSLQGYEQYF
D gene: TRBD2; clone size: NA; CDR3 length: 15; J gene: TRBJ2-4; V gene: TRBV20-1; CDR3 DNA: TGCAGTGCTAGTGGTAGCGGGGGGGCCGGGAACATTCAGTACTTC; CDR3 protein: CSASGSGGAGNIQYF
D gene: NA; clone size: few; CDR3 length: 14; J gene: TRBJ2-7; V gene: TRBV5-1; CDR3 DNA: TGCGCCAGCAGCTTGGTTGGAGGGGAAGGCGAGCAGTACTTC; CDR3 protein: CASSLVGGEGEQYF
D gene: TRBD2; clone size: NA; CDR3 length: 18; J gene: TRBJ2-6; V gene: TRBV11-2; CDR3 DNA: TGTGCCAGCAGCTCCTACGGACTAGCGGCCCGAGGGGCCAACGTCCTGACTTTC; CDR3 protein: CASSSYGLAARGANVLTF
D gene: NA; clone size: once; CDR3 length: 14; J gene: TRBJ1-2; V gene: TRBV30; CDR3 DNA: TGTGCCTGGATTGCCCACGTAGCTAACTATGGCTACACCTTC; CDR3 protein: CAWIAHVANYGYTF
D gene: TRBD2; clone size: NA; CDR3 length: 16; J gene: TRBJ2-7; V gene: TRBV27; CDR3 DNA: TGTGCCAGCAGTTTAACTAGCGGGGGGGTAGCGAACGAGCAGTACTTC; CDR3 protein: CASSLTSGGVANEQYF
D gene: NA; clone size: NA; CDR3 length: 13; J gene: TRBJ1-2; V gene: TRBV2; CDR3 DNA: TGTGCCAGCAGTGATGGGGCCAACTATGGCTACACCTTC; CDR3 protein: CASSDGANYGYTF
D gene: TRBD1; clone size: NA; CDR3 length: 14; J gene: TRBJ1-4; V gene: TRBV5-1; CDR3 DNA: TGCGCCAGCAGCACCACGACAGGGAATGAAAAACTGTTTTTT; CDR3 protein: CASSTTTGNEKLFF
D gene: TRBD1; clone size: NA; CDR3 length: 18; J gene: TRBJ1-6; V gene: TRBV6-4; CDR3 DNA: TGTGCCAGCAACTCACCCTCCCCGACAGGGAACAAGGATTCACCCCTCCACTTT; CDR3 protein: CASNSPSPTGNKDSPLHF
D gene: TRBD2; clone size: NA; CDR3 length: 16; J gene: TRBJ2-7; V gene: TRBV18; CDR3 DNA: TGTGCCAGCTCACCACCGGCCCGGGGGGGCTCCTACGAGCAGTACTTC; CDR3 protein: CASSPPARGGSYEQYF
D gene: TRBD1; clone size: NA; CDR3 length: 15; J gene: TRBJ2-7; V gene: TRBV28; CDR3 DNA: TGTGCCAGCAGTTTGCCGGGACAGGGCCTTTACGAGCAGTACTTC; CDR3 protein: CASSLPGQGLYEQYF